This is a list of T cell receptor beta chains from one sample in a study of T cells in Graves' hyperthyroidism and ophthalmopathy. TCRdb processed the multiplex PCR reads anew with MiXCR; each CDR3 protein has one entry. This table holds roughly 580,000 distinct CDR3 sequences, roughly 50% found once. Sequenced sample: peripheral blood or thyroid tissue (not recorded which). The receptors derive from a young woman with Graves' hyperthyroidism. The CDR3 runs from the conserved cysteine through the conserved F or W. D genes are given only for firm matches. Only some rows state a clone size, as once, few, many or a class for expanded clones.

>16|TRBJ2-2|TRBV7-9|TRBD2|NA
TGTGCCAGCAGTGGCATAGCGGGAGGTGACACCGGGGAGCTGTTTTTT
CASSGIAGGDTGELFF
>14|TRBJ2-7|TRBV7-2|NA|NA
TGTGCCAGCAGCCAAGTGGGGTTCTCCTACGAGCAGTACTTC
CASSQVGFSYEQYF
>15|TRBJ1-1|TRBV7-3|NA|NA
TGCGCCAGCAGCCAAGAGGTGGGCTTGAACACTGAAGCTTTCTTT
CASSQEVGLNTEAFF
>11|TRBJ1-1|TRBV7-9|NA|NA
TGTGCCAGCAGCCAAGCGGGGGCAGCTTTCTTT
CASSQAGAAFF
>13|TRBJ2-2|TRBV5-4|NA|NA
TGTGCCAGCAGCTTGGTCGAAGGCGGGGAGCTGTTTTTT
CASSLVEGGELFF
>16|TRBJ1-4|TRBV7-9|NA|NA
TGTGCCAGCAGCTTAGTTGGACACACCTCACAAGAAAAACTGTTTTTT
CASSLVGHTSQEKLFF
>16|TRBJ1-3|TRBV5-1|NA|NA
TGCGCCAGCAGCTTGGTGGCAGTAGTCTCTGGAAACACCATATATTTT
CASSLVAVVSGNTIYF
>11|TRBJ2-5|TRBV20-1|NA|NA
TGCAGTGCTAGAGTGGAGGGGACCCAGTACTTC
CSARVEGTQYF
>17|TRBJ2-5|TRBV11-2|TRBD2|NA
TGTGCCAGCAGCCAGGGACGGGAGGGCCCTGTTGTAGGGACCCAGTACTTC
CASSQGREGPVVGTQYF
>12|TRBJ2-2|TRBV19|NA|NA
TGTGCCAGTAGGGAGTGGACCGGGGAGCTGTTTTTT
CASREWTGELFF
>13|TRBJ2-2|TRBV7-9|NA|NA
TGTGCCAGCAGCTTAATGAGTGCCGGGGAGCTGTTTTTT
CASSLMSAGELFF
>14|TRBJ2-5|TRBV24-1|TRBD2|many
TGTGCCACCAGTGCTAGCGGGAACCAAGAGACCCAGTACTTC
CATSASGNQETQYF
>14|TRBJ1-1|TRBV12-3/TRBV12-4|NA|few
TGTGCCAGCATTCGGGTGGCCTCGGACACTGAAGCTTTCTTT
CASIRVASDTEAFF